Presented here are 6 T cell receptor beta chains from one specimen sequenced in a study of T cell responses to AZD1222 COVID-19 vaccine. The data were produced by immunoSEQ multiplex PCR, yet TCRdb's version contains in-frame clones alone and is incomplete. The sample gives 100,000 or so clones, 75% to 95% of which show up once; 1.3% is in the top ten. Sample: peripheral blood, taken on day 0 of AZD1222 vaccination. These receptor sequences come from an adult in good health.

This clone appeared a single time. The chain is built from TRBV6-4 and TRBJ1-2, with 9 bases that match TRBD1. The CDR3 covers 14 residues. Germline values: CDR1 MRHNA, CDR2 SNTAGT. V lost 4 bases to trimming and J lost 8 bases; unmatched junction nucleotides: 8. Here the CDR3 reads CASSAGTGTDGYTF. CDR3 coding DNA: TGTGCCAGCAGTGCCGGGACAGGGACTGACGGCTACACCTTC.

The chain is built from TRBV11-3 and TRBJ2-3; D is ambiguous. V gave up 3 bases and J gave up 3 bases, with 10 bases separating them. The CDR3 is 14 residues long. Germline V gives CDR1 SGHNT, CDR2 YENEEA. The DNA for the CDR3 is TGTGCCAGCAGCTTGGGTGGCGATACAGATACGCAGTATTTT. It specifies CASSLGGDTDTQYF.

This rearrangement joins TRBV13 to TRBJ2-1, with D possibly being TRBD2 (5 bases). With 8 bases removed from V and 9 bases from J, the gap between germline ends came to 14 bases. The CDR3 runs to 12 residues. Germline assignment: CDR1 PRHDT and CDR2 FYEKMQ (reference sequence). The CDR3 DNA sequence: TGTGCCAGCTCAAAAGGAGGACCTGAGCAGTTCTTC. Translation gives CASSKGGPEQFF.

This clone was seen only once. The chain's CDR3 is CASSFNRGFEFF. The CDR3 DNA reads as TGTGCCAGCAGTTTCAACAGGGGATTTGAGTTCTTC. The V call is TRBV28, the J call TRBJ2-1; 7 bases are shared with TRBD1. This CDR3 has 12 amino acids. Germline V gene sequence: CDR1 MDHEN, CDR2 SYDVKM. V lost 3 bases to trimming and J lost 14 bases; unmatched junction nucleotides: 7.

On this clone: The junction does not match germline at one end; this may be a read error. The chain carries TRBV10-1 and TRBJ2-1; TRBD2 matches 10 bases. Germline assignment: CDR1 WNHNN and CDR2 SYGVQD (reference sequence). This CDR3 contains 14 residues. CDR3 residues: CASNERGGLNEQFF. The CDR3 DNA reads as TGCGCCAGCAATGAGCGGGGGGGCTTGAATGAGCAGTTCTTC.

CDR3 sequence reads: CASSVHREWSPLHF. The CDR3 DNA is TGTGCCAGCAGCGTCCACAGGGAGTGGTCACCCCTCCACTTT. The V and J genes are TRBV7-8 and TRBJ1-6, with D possibly TRBD1 on 6 matching bases. V was pared by 5 bases and J by 10 bases, with 15 bases between. Looked up from germline, CDR1 is SGHVS and CDR2 is FQNEAQ. The CDR3 totals 14 residues. Full variable domain (outside the CDR3, taken from reference TRBV7-8 and TRBJ1-6): GAGVSQSPRYKVAKRGQDVALRCDPISGHVSLFWYQQALGQGPEFLTYFQNEAQLDKSGLPSDRFFAERPEGSVSTLKIQRTQQEDSAVYLCASSVHREWSPLHFGNGTRLTVT.